These T cell receptor beta chains were read from a single sample in a study of cytomegalovirus exposure and HLA in healthy donors. Data came from immunoSEQ multiplex PCR; TCRdb stores just in-frame clones and leaves some out. The table includes roughly 120,000 clones, 60% to 85% detected once. Sequencing was carried out using PBMCs. Receptors were obtained from a human donor in good health. The CDR3 runs from the conserved cysteine through the conserved F or W. The D gene is left open where the match is weak. Clone size is not always given. Where it is, it says once, few, many or a class for expanded clones.

.,TRBD2,TRBJ2-1,TRBV7-3,14,TGTGCCAGCAGCTTAAGTGGGACTAGGGGGGAGCAGTTCTTC,CASSLSGTRGEQFF
.,TRBD1,TRBJ1-4,TRBV9,15,TGTGCCAGCAGCGCCTACCGGGACAGGCCTGAAAAACTGTTTTTT,CASSAYRDRPEKLFF
.,.,TRBJ2-7,TRBV25-1,13,TGTGCCAGCAGTGAGCAGGGGTTGGGGGAGCAGTACTTC,CASSEQGLGEQYF
once,TRBD2,TRBJ2-3,TRBV27,17,TGTGCCAGCAGTTTAAGTCACGCGGGGGGTGCCGCAGATACGCAGTATTTT,CASSLSHAGGAADTQYF
few,.,TRBJ2-7,TRBV4-1,15,TGCGCCAGCAGCCAAGGGGACACTGCGGATTACGAGCAGTACTTC,CASSQGDTADYEQYF
.,TRBD2,TRBJ2-7,TRBV9,16,TGTGCCAGCAGCGTAGGCCACCCAACTAGCGGCTACGAGCAGTACTTC,CASSVGHPTSGYEQYF
few,.,TRBJ1-4,TRBV6-5,15,TGTGCCAGCAGTTACTCGGAGCAGCGCGGAATAAAACTGTTTTTT,CASSYSEQRGIKLFF
.,.,TRBJ1-3,TRBV7-8,15,TGTGCCAGCAGCTCAGCCGGGGTGGCTGGAAACACCATATATTTT,CASSSAGVAGNTIYF
.,.,TRBJ1-3,TRBV4-2,15,TGTGCCAGCAGCCAAGACGCGAACTCTGGAAACACCATATATTTT,CASSQDANSGNTIYF
.,TRBD1,TRBJ2-1,TRBV29-1,14,TGCAGCGCCTATAAATTAGGGACAGCCAATGAGCAGTTCTTC,CSAYKLGTANEQFF
once,TRBD1,TRBJ2-1,TRBV7-6,16,TGTGCCAGCAGCTTGGAAGGACAGGGCTCCTACAATGAGCAGTTCTTC,CASSLEGQGSYNEQFF
.,.,TRBJ2-7,TRBV6-1,13,TGTGCCAGCAGCTTGACAGTCTCCTACGAGCAGTACTTC,CASSLTVSYEQYF
once,TRBD2,TRBJ2-5,TRBV4-2,18,TGTGCCAGCAGCCAACCCCCGACTAGCGGGGGGTACCAAGAGACCCAGTACTTC,CASSQPPTSGGYQETQYF
.,.,TRBJ2-1,TRBV7-2,13,TGTGCCAGCAGCTTTACTAAGTACAATGAGCAGTTCTTC,CASSFTKYNEQFF
.,.,TRBJ2-3,TRBV4-1,15,TGCGCCAGCAGCCAAGCCTGGCGGGGACCAGATACGCAGTATTTT,CASSQAWRGPDTQYF
.,.,TRBJ1-4,TRBV18,17,TGTGCCAGCTCATCGGAACACGGGACACTTACTAATGAAAAACTGTTTTTT,CASSSEHGTLTNEKLFF
few,.,TRBJ2-6,TRBV7-9,16,TGTGCCAGCAGCTTCCCACAGGGCCCTGGGGCCAACGTCCTGACTTTC,CASSFPQGPGANVLTF
.,.,TRBJ1-4,TRBV5-4,14,TGTGCCAGCAGCCCACCTTGGACTGGTGAAAAACTGTTTTTT,CASSPPWTGEKLFF
.,.,TRBJ1-1,TRBV7-9,12,TGTGCCAGCAGCTTTCTGAGCACTGAAGCTTTCTTT,CASSFLSTEAFF
.,.,TRBJ1-2,TRBV4-1,16,TGCGCCAGCAGCCCCCACGAGAGAGATTATAACTATGGCTACACCTTC,CASSPHERDYNYGYTF
.,.,TRBJ2-2,TRBV6-5,14,TGTGCCAGCAGTTACGGCCCCAACACCGGGGAGCTGTTTTTT,CASSYGPNTGELFF
.,.,TRBJ2-2,TRBV2,12,TGTGCCAACCGAGTCGGAGCCGGGGAGCTGTTTTTT,CANRVGAGELFF
.,TRBD1,TRBJ1-5,TRBV2,15,TGTGCCAGCAGGGGGGACAGCACTTCGGGTCAGCCCCAGCATTTT,CASRGDSTSGQPQHF
.,.,TRBJ2-2,TRBV7-9,14,TGTGCCAGCAGCTTTGCGGGGTTCGCGGGGGAGCTGTTTTTT,CASSFAGFAGELFF
once,TRBD2,TRBJ2-3,TRBV11-2,15,TGTGCCAGCAGCCCTTTTAGCGGGGCACCGGATACGCAGTATTTT,CASSPFSGAPDTQYF
few,.,TRBJ1-2,TRBV27,15,TGTGCCAGCAGTTTGCGGGGGACCGTTACCTATGGCTACACCTTC,CASSLRGTVTYGYTF
once,TRBD2,TRBJ2-1,TRBV7-9,15,TGTGCCAGCAGCCCTAGCGGGAGCGGGGTGGGTGAGCAGTTCTTC,CASSPSGSGVGEQFF
.,.,TRBJ2-6,TRBV2,15,TGTGCCAGCAGTGAATGGGGGGCTGGGGCCAACGTCCTGACTTTC,CASSEWGAGANVLTF
.,TRBD1,TRBJ2-7,TRBV29-1,13,TGCAGCGTTGGGGAAACAGGGGCCTACGAGCAGTACTTC,CSVGETGAYEQYF
once,TRBD1,TRBJ2-7,TRBV27,14,TGTGCCAGCAGTCCCGGGGACAGACCTTACGAGCAGTACTTC,CASSPGDRPYEQYF
.,.,TRBJ1-1,TRBV6-5,13,TGTGCCAGCAGTTACAGGGGTCGGTCAGAAGCTTTCTTT,CASSYRGRSEAFF
.,.,TRBJ2-5,TRBV11-2,14,TGTGCCAGCAGCTTTCTGGGGGGGGCAGAGACCCAGTACTTC,CASSFLGGAETQYF
.,.,TRBJ2-7,TRBV18,13,TGTGCCAGCTCACCAACAGGGCACGCCGAGCAGTACTTC,CASSPTGHAEQYF
.,TRBD1,TRBJ1-2,TRBV28,15,TGTGCCAGCAGTAACGGACAGGGCGCTAACTATGGCTACACCTTC,CASSNGQGANYGYTF
.,.,TRBJ2-5,TRBV11-2,16,TGTGCCAGCAGCTTAGCCGGACAGTTATACCAAGAGACCCAGTACTTC,CASSLAGQLYQETQYF
.,TRBD1,TRBJ1-1,TRBV5-8,15,TGTGCCAGCAGCTTGGGACAGGGGGCTAGGACTGAAGCTTTCTTT,CASSLGQGARTEAFF
.,TRBD2,TRBJ2-7,TRBV19,16,TGTGCCAGTAGTAAAACGCCGACTAGCGGGATATACGAGCAGTACTTC,CASSKTPTSGIYEQYF
.,.,TRBJ2-3,TRBV19,13,TGTGCCAGTAGTCAGGGTCTCACAGATACGCAGTATTTT,CASSQGLTDTQYF
.,TRBD1,TRBJ1-5,TRBV6-5,15,TGTGCCAGCAGTTACACGAAACAGGGGGGCCAGCCCCAGCATTTT,CASSYTKQGGQPQHF
.,TRBD1,TRBJ1-2,TRBV28,13,TGTGCCAGCACCGGGACAGTCAACTATGGCTGCACCTTC,CASTGTVNYGCTF
.,.,TRBJ2-5,TRBV4-2,14,TGTGCCAGCAGCCAAGGCAGGGGAGTAGAGACCCAGTACTTC,CASSQGRGVETQYF
.,TRBD2,TRBJ2-7,TRBV6-5,14,TGTGCCAGCAGTTGGGCGCGGGGGGTCTACGAGCAGTACTTC,CASSWARGVYEQYF
once,TRBD1,TRBJ2-7,TRBV11-2,14,TGTGCCAGCACCCCGTGGGACAGGCCCTACGAGCAGTACTTC,CASTPWDRPYEQYF
.,.,TRBJ1-1,TRBV2,15,TGTGCCAGCAGTGAATCCGGACAGCAGAACACTGAAGCTTTCTTT,CASSESGQQNTEAFF
.,.,TRBJ1-5,TRBV19,15,TGTGCCAGTAGTACCTTACATGGAGTCAATCAGCCCCAGCATTTT,CASSTLHGVNQPQHF
.,.,TRBJ1-5,TRBV19,13,TGTGCCAGTAGTCGCGGTTTCAATCAGCCCCAGCATTTT,CASSRGFNQPQHF
once,TRBD2,TRBJ2-3,TRBV5-4,18,TGTGCCAGCAGCAGAACCTCGGGCGAGCGGGGGGGCCAAGATACGCAGTATTTT,CASSRTSGERGGQDTQYF
few,TRBD1,TRBJ1-5,TRBV19,15,TGTGCCAGTAGTGGGGGACAGAGTTACAATCAGCCCCAGCATTTT,CASSGGQSYNQPQHF
.,TRBD1,TRBJ1-4,TRBV6-1,14,TGTGCCAGCAGTACAGGGGGGACTAATGAAAAACTGTTTTTT,CASSTGGTNEKLFF
few,.,TRBJ1-2,TRBV27,13,TGTGCCAGCAGCAAACTATCGGACTATGGCTACACCTTC,CASSKLSDYGYTF
.,.,TRBJ2-2,TRBV5-1,16,TGCGCCAGCAGCTTTCGGCAGGGGAAAAACACCGGGGAGCTGTTTTTT,CASSFRQGKNTGELFF
.,TRBD1,TRBJ2-5,TRBV5-6,15,TGTGCCAGCAGCCTACCCGGGACAGTCCAGGAGACCCAGTACTTC,CASSLPGTVQETQYF
.,TRBD2,TRBJ2-3,TRBV11-2,15,TGTGCCAGCTGCGGACTAGCGGGGGCCTTAGATACGCAGTATTTT,CASCGLAGALDTQYF
.,.,TRBJ2-1,TRBV19,15,TGTGCCAGTAGTATTCTCGGAGGAGGTCCCAATGAGCAGTTCTTC,CASSILGGGPNEQFF